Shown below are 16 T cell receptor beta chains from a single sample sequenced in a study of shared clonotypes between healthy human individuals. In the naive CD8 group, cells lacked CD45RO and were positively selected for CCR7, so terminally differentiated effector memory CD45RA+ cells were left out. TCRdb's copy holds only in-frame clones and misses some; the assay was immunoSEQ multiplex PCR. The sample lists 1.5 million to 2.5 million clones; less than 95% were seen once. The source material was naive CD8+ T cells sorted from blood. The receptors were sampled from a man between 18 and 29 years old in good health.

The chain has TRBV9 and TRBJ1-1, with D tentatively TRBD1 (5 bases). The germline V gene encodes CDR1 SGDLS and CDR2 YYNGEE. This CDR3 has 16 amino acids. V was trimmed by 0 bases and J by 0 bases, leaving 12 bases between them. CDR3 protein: CASSVEVPGLNTEAFF. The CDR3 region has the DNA TGTGCCAGCAGCGTAGAGGTGCCAGGGTTGAACACTGAAGCTTTCTTT.

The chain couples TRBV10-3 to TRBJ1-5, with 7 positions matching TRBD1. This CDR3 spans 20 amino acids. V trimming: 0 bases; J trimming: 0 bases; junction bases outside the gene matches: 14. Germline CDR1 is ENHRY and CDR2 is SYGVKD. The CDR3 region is CAISESFGDRKINSNQPQHF. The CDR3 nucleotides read TGTGCCATCAGTGAGTCTTTCGGGGACAGAAAAATTAATAGCAATCAGCCCCAGCATTTT.

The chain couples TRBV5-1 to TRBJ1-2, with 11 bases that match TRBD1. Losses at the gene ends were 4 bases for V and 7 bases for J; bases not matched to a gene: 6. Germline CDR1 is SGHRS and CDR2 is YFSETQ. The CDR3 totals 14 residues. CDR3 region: CASSLGQGGGGYTF. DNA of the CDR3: TGCGCCAGCAGCCTGGGACAGGGGGGAGGTGGCTACACCTTC.

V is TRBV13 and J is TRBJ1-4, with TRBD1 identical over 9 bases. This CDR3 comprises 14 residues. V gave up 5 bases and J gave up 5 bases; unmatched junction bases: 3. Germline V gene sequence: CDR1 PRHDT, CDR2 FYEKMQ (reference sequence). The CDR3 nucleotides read TGTGCCAGCAGCACAGGGGGCTTCAATGAAAAACTGTTTTTT. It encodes CASSTGGFNEKLFF.

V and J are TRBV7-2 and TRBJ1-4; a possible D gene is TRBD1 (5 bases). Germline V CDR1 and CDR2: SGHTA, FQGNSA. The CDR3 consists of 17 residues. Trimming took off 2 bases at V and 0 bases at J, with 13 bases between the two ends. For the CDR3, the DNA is TGTGCCAGCAGCTTACAGGGACGGGGAGCAACTAATGAAAAACTGTTTTTT. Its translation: CASSLQGRGATNEKLFF.

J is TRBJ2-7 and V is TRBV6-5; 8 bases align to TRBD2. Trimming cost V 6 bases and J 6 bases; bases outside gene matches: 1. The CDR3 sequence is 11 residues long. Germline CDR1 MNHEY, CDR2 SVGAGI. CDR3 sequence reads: CASSLAGEQYF. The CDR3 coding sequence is TGTGCCAGCAGCCTAGCGGGCGAGCAGTACTTC.

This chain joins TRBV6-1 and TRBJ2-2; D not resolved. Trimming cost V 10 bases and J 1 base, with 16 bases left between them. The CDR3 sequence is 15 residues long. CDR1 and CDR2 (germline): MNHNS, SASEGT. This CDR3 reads CATTPLRVNTGELFF. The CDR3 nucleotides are TGTGCCACCACGCCGCTTCGAGTGAACACCGGGGAGCTGTTTTTT.

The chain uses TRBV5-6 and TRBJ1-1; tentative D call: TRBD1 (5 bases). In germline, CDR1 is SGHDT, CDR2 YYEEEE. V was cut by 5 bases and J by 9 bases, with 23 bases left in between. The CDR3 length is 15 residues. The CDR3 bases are TGTGCCAGCAGGGGGCAGATGGAGCTCCGTAGCCAAGCTTTCTTT. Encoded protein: CASRGQMELRSQAFF.

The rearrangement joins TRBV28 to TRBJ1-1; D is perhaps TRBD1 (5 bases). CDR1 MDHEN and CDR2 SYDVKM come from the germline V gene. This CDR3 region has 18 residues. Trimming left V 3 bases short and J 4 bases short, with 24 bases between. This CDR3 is CASSFGSGLGEKGTEAFF. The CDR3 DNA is TGTGCCAGCAGTTTTGGGTCGGGACTGGGGGAAAAGGGCACTGAAGCTTTCTTT.

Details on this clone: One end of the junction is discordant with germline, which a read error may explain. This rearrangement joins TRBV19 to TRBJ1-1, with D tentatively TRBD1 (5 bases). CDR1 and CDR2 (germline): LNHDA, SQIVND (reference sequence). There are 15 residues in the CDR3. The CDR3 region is CASSIDREGNAEAFF. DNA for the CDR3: TGTGCCAGTAGTATAGATCGCGAGGGGAACGCTGAAGCTTTCTTT.

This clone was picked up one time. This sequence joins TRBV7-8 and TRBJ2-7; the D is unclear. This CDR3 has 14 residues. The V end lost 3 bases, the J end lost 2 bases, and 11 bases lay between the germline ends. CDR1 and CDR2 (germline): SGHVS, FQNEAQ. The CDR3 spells CASSFEASAYEQYF. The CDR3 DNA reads TGTGCCAGCAGCTTCGAGGCATCCGCCTACGAGCAGTACTTC.

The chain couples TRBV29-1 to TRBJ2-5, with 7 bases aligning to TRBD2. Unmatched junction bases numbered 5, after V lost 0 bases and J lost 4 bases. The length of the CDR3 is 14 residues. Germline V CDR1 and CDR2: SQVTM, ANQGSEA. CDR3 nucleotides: TGCAGCGTTGAAGAGGTGGGGGGGGTAGAGACCCAGTACTTC. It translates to CSVEEVGGVETQYF.

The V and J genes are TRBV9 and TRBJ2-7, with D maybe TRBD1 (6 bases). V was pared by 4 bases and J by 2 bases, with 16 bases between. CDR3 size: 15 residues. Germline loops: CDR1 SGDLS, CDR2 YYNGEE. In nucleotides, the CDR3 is TGTGCCAGCAGCCCCCCTGACAGGACCCCCTACGAGCAGTACTTC. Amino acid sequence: CASSPPDRTPYEQYF.

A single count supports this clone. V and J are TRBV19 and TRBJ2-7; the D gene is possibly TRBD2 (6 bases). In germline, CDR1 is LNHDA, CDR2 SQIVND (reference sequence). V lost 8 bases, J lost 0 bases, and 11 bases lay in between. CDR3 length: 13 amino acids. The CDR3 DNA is TGTGCCAGTGCGGGACTTGGCTCCTACGAGCAGTACTTC. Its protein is CASAGLGSYEQYF.

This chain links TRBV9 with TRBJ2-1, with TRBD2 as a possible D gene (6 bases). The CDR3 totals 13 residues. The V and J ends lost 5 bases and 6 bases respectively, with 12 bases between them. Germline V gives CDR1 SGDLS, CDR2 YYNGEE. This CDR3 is CASSDSGLNEQFF. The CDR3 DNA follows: TGTGCCAGCAGTGATAGCGGACTCAATGAGCAGTTCTTC.

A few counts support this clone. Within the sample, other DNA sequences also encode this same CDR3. CDR3 residues: CASSVGGSYGYTF. For the CDR3, the DNA is TGTGCCAGCAGCGTAGGGGGGAGCTATGGCTACACCTTC. The V and J genes are TRBV9 and TRBJ1-2; perhaps TRBD1 as D (5 bases). The V end lost 0 bases, the J end lost 4 bases, and 7 bases lay between the germline ends. This CDR3 spans 13 amino acids. Germline V gene sequence: CDR1 SGDLS, CDR2 YYNGEE. The whole variable domain, remainder taken from reference TRBV9 and TRBJ1-2, is DSGVTQTPKHLITATGQRVTLRCSPRSGDLSVYWYQQSLDQGLQFLIQYYNGEERAKGNILERFSAQQFPDLHSELNLSSLELGDSALYFCASSVGGSYGYTFGSGTRLTVV.